Detailed here is one T cell receptor (beta chain). The antigen is undetermined. This record comes from a study of cytomegalovirus exposure and HLA in healthy donors. General study findings and limits: What a later analysis showed was that several of the most significant clusters appeared linked to common viral pathogens.

This CDR3 is 13 amino acids long. The V end was cut by 5 bases, the J end by 8 bases, with 15 bases between. Germline V CDR1 and CDR2: MNHEY, SVGAGI. The study ran its PCR with 60 Vbeta and 13 Jbeta primers. The repertoire was sequenced with immunoSEQ multiplex PCR; TCRdb's copy has only in-frame clones and lacks some. Of 150,000 to 200,000 clones listed, 70% to 85% are singletons. The sequence was obtained from a man between 18 and 35 years old in good health and CMV-seronegative. The chain employs TRBV6-5 and TRBJ1-2; perhaps TRBD1 as D (5 bases). Sequencing was performed on PBMCs. CDR3 nucleotide sequence: TGTGCCAGCAGTCCGGGGGGGGTTTCGGGCTACACCTTC. Translated: CASSPGGVSGYTF.